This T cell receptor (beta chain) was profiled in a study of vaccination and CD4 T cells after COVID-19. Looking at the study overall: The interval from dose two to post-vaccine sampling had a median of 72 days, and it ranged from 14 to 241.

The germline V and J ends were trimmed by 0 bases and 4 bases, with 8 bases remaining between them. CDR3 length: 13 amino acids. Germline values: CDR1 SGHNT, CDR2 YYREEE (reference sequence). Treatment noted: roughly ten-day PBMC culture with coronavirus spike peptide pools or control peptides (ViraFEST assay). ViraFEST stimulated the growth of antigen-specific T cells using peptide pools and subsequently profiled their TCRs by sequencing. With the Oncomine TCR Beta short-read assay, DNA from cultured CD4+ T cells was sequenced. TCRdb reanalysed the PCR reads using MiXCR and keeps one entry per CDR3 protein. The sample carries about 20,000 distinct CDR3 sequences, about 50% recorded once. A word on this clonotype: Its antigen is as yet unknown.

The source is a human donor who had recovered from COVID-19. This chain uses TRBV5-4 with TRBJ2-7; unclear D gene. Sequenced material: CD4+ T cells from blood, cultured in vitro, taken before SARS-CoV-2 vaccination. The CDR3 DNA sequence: TGTGCCAGCAGCTTGGGTCGGCAATACGAGCAGTACTTC. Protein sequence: CASSLGRQYEQYF.